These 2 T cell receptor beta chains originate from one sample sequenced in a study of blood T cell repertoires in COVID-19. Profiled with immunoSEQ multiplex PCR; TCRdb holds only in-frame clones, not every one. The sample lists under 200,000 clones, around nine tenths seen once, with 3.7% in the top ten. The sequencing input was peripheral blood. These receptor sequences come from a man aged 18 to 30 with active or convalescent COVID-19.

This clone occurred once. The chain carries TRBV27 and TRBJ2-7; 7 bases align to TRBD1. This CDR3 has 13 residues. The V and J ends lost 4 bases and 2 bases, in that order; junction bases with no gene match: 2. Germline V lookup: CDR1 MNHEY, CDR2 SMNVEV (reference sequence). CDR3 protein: CASSSGQTYEQYF. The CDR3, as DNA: TGTGCCAGCAGTTCGGGACAGACCTACGAGCAGTACTTC.

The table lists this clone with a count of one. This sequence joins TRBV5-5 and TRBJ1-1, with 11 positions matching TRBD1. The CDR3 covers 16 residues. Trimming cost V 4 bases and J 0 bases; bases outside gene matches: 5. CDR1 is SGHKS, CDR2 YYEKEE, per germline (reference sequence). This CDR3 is CASSGDRGRMNTEAFF. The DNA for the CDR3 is TGTGCCAGCAGCGGGGACAGGGGGAGGATGAACACTGAAGCTTTCTTT. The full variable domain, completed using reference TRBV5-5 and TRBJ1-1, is DAGVTQSPTHLIKTRGQQVTLRCSPISGHKSVSWYQQVLGQGPQFIFQYYEKEERGRGNFPDRFSARQFPNYSSELNVNALLLGDSALYLCASSGDRGRMNTEAFFGQGTRLTVV.